The clone carrying this TCR beta chain was seen repeatedly, ten times or more. Its specificity is not known. This CDR3 contains 13 residues. The V gene lost 3 bases and the J gene lost 2 bases, with 7 bases spanning the gap. Germline CDR1 reads MGHRA; CDR2 reads YSYEKL. The data stem from a study of T cells after yellow fever vaccination. Whole-study results and caveats: Clonotype sharing between CD4 and CD8 compartments was small. Though weaker, the secondary response peaked faster, on day 5 versus 15.

A single record per CDR3 protein comes from TCRdb applying MiXCR to the 5' RACE reads. The table has 450,000 to 550,000 distinct CDR3 sequences, just over 20% seen once; the top ten hold about a sixth. The gene calls are TRBV4-1 and TRBJ1-1; D unclear. This sequence originates from a man aged 18 to 30 who received the YFV17D yellow fever vaccine. Source: PBMCs, taken roughly 23 days after the first yellow fever vaccination. The CDR3 reads CASSQGTNTEAFF. In nucleotides, the CDR3 is TGCGCCAGCAGCCAGGGTACCAACACTGAAGCTTTCTTT.